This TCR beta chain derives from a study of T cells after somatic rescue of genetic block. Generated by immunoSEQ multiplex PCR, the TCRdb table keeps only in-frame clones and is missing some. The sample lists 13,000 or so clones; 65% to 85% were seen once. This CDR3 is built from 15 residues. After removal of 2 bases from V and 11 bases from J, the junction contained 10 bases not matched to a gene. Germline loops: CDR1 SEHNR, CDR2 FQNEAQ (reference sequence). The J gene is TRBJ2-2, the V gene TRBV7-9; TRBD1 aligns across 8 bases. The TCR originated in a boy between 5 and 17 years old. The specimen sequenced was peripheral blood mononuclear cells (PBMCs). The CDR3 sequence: CASSLRGGQGGELFF. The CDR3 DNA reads TGTGCCAGCAGCTTAAGGGGAGGACAGGGTGGAGAGCTGTTTTTT. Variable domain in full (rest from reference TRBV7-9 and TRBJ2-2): DTGVSQNPRHKITKRGQNVTFRCDPISEHNRLYWYRQTLGQGPEFLTYFQNEAQLEKSRLLSDRFSAERPKGSFSTLEIQRTEQGDSAMYLCASSLRGGQGGELFFGEGSRLTVL.